This TCR beta chain was captured by sequencing in a study of CD8 T cells in Susac syndrome. Germline values: CDR1 MGHRA, CDR2 YSYEKL. Trimming stripped 3 bases from V and 5 bases from J, with 10 bases between. This CDR3 contains 13 residues. It was with random hexamers that about 0.45 to 1 ug RNA was reverse transcribed. TCRdb ran MiXCR on the immunoSEQ multiplex PCR reads and lists one entry per CDR3 protein. The table shows about 140,000 distinct CDR3 sequences, with 85% to 95% occurring only once. Specimen: CD8+ T cells from PBMCs. The J gene is TRBJ1-1, the V gene TRBV4-1; unclear D gene. This TCR was sampled from a human donor in good health. The CDR3 DNA follows: TGCGCCAGCAGCCATGGCGGGGTTACTGAAGCTTTCTTT. Amino acids: CASSHGGVTEAFF.